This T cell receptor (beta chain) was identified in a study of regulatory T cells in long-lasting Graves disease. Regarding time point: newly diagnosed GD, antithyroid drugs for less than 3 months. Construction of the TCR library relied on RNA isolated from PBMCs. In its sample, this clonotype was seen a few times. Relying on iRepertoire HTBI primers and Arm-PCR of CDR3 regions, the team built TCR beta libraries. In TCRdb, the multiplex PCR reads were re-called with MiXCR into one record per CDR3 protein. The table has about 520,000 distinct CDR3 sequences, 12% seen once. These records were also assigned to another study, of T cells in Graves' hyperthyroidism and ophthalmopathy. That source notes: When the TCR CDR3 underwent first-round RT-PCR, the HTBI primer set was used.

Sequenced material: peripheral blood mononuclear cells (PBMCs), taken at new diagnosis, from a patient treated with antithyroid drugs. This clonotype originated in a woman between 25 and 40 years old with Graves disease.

DNA for the CDR3: TGCAGTGCTAGTAGCCCTCCCCGGGACACTGAAGCTTTCTTT. Amino acid sequence: CSASSPPRDTEAFF. The J gene is TRBJ1-1, the V gene TRBV20-1; D unresolved. From germline, CDR1 is DFQATT and CDR2 SNEGSKA (reference sequence). The CDR3 consists of 14 residues. V dropped 3 bases and J dropped 3 bases, with 14 bases sitting between them.